This T cell receptor (beta chain) was found in a study of CD8+ T cells in alopecia areata. Germline CDR1 and CDR2: MNHEY and SVGAGI. The trim removed 7 bases at V and 8 bases at J, leaving 7 bases unmatched. CDR3 length: 13 amino acids. Treatment: oral pan-JAK inhibitor, 5-10 mg twice daily. Lesional scalp tissue (obtained by punch biopsy) and peripheral blood were collected from alopecia areata patients. TCR sequencing used cDNA made by reverse transcription of extracted RNA. Profiling relied on immunoSEQ multiplex PCR, and the TCRdb table lists in-frame clones only, not all of them. The table lists 4,400 or so clones, roughly 71% of them singletons, with around 7.9% in the top ten. This clone was found a few times.

The V call is TRBV6-5, the J call TRBJ1-4, with 7 bases matching TRBD1. The TCR originated in a human donor with alopecia areata. Specimen: skin, collected at week 24, from a patient treated with tofacitinib. The CDR3 DNA reads as TGTGCCAGCATCGACAGGGTATCCGAAAAACTGTTTTTT. Amino acids: CASIDRVSEKLFF.